The T cell receptor beta chain described here comes from a study of early T cells in non-severe SARS-CoV-2 infection (TCRdb year 2021). About the investigation overall: Bulk RNA from unsorted whole blood was used for TCR sequencing, so alpha and beta chains could not be paired.

The library relied on 5' RACE. The sequencer listed for this sample is NextSeq 500. In the TCR library protocol, unique molecular identifiers were attached to individual cDNA molecules to correct for PCR bias and sequencing error. Sequencing covered both TCR alpha and beta chains, and within each sample the abundances of alpha and beta sequences were tightly co-correlated. The source study handled its data this way. Decombinator V4 was used to perform V gene, J gene and CDR3 annotation of TCR sequences. TCRs were defined as expanded if a significant change between any two time points was detected under a Poisson model with p below 0.0001. TCR abundances were normalised to the total number of TCRs sequenced per sample and expressed as counts per million. TRAV1-2 paired with TRAJ12, TRAJ20 or TRAJ33 defined MAIT TCRs, while TRAV10 paired with TRAJ18 defined iNKT TCRs. VDJdb, accessed 1 November 2021, was searched for CMV, EBV and SARS-CoV-2 annotated TCRs, with TCRs annotated for multiple antigens excluded. TCRdb's own reprocessing of the public reads used fastp at Q25 and MiXCR and kept productive beta chains. Rows with a matching CDR3 protein are joined into one entry that keeps the most common DNA and genes. What appears here as the V and J calls and clone size reflects TCRdb's work, not the paper's. The sample table lists under 85,000 distinct CDR3 sequences, 9.5% to 15% of them with a count of one. The ten largest clones take up less than 1.5% of the sample.

The paper as a whole reports these results and caveats: VDJdb matching was skewed toward anti-spike CD8 responses and likely underestimated virus-specific expansions by missing private and CD4 specificities.

This clonotype appeared a few times. It lacks a known antigen. Base qualities are not at hand, and no much larger clone is one base apart. This was a case-control study nested in a cohort of healthcare workers in London, UK, who had nasopharyngeal swab PCR tests and blood samples taken every week. Between 23 and 31 March 2020, the week of the UK lockdown, healthcare workers were enrolled and then followed up weekly for as long as 16 weeks. The junction carries 13 bases between V and J, which are trimmed by 2 bases and 0 bases respectively. The germline V gene specifies MNHEY as CDR1 and SVGEGT as CDR2. The CDR3 measures 16 amino acids from cysteine to phenylalanine. This entry keeps only the CDR3 DNA: 48 bases, framed from base 1.

Specimen: whole blood. The TCR originated in an adult who was a healthcare worker with PCR-confirmed SARS-CoV-2 infection or an uninfected control (not recorded which). The rearrangement joined TRBV6-2 or TRBV6-3 to TRBJ1-1; the D segment could be TRBD1, given 6 matching bases. The nucleotide sequence reads TGTGCCAGCAGTTACCCGAGGGGGTTAATGAACACTGAAGCTTTCTTT. Its protein reads: CASSYPRGLMNTEAFF.